This T cell receptor (beta chain) derives from a study of T cells expressing NK-cell markers. TCRdb reprocessed the 5' RACE reads, with one entry per CDR3 protein and no DNA. The sample holds approximately 550,000 distinct CDR3 sequences. CDR3 length: 15 amino acids. V is TRBV12-3 or TRBV12-4 and J is TRBJ1-5. The sample was blood T cells: a sorted CD56 or NKG2C T cell subset, CD4+ or CD8+ T cells, or bulk PBMC T cells (not recorded which). This sequence was found in a young man in good health. CDR3 protein: CASSTTGPRGQPQHF.